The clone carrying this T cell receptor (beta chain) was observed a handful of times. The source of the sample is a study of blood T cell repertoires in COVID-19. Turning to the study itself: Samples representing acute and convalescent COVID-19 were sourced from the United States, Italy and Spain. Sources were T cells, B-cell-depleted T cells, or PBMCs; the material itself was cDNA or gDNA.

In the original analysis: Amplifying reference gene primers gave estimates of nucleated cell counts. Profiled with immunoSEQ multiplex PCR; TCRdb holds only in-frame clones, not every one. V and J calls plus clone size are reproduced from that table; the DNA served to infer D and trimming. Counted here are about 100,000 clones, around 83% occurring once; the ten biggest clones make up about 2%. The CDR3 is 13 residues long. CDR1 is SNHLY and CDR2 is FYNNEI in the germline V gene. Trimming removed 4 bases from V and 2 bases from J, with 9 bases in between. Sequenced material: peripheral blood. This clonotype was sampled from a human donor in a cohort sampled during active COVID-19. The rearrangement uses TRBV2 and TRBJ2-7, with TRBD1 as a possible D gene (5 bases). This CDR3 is CASSGLGPYEQYF. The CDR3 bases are TGTGCCAGCAGTGGGCTGGGGCCCTACGAGCAGTACTTC.